At least ten counts were recorded for the clone carrying this T cell receptor beta chain. No antigen is known for it. This CDR3 is built from 13 residues. The germline V gene encodes CDR1 SGHTA and CDR2 FQGNSA. The V and J ends lost 5 bases and 7 bases respectively, with 12 bases between them. This entry comes from a study of T cells after yellow fever vaccination. Study-level findings and limits: Boosting was followed by the reappearance of most primary-vaccination clones (approximately 97% CD4, under 90% CD8).

TCRdb redid the calling of the 5' RACE reads with MiXCR, one entry per CDR3 protein. The repertoire has 230,000 or so distinct CDR3 sequences, roughly 6.8% of them found once; the top ten carry approximately 1%. The sequence was collected from a man younger than 40 who received the YFV17D yellow fever vaccine. Specimen: CD4+ T cells sorted from PBMCs, collected on the day of the yellow fever booster vaccination. The V and J genes are TRBV7-2 and TRBJ1-5, with D perhaps matching TRBD1 (5 bases). The DNA for the CDR3 is TGTGCCAGCAGCCCCTACGAGGGGCAGCCCCAGCATTTT. This gives the protein CASSPYEGQPQHF.